This is a list of T cell receptor beta chains from one sample in a study of T cells after yellow fever vaccination. TCRdb reprocessed the 5' RACE reads via MiXCR and lists one record per CDR3 protein. Here the sample spans 150,000 to 200,000 distinct CDR3 sequences, 11% being singletons. The source was CD8+ T cells sorted from PBMCs, collected 15 days after the yellow fever booster vaccination. Receptors were obtained from a man between 18 and 29 years old who received the YFV17D yellow fever vaccine. Both conserved end residues are part of each CDR3. A D gene is named only where the DNA matches it firmly. Rows may omit the clone size; those that give it use once, few, many or a size class.

cdr3_aa cdr3_nt j_call v_call clone_size d_call
CASSVGPSDTEAFF TGTGCCAGCAGCGTAGGACCGTCGGACACTGAAGCTTTCTTT TRBJ1-1 TRBV9 few NA
CASRRGAGAGDTQYF TGTGCCAGCAGGCGGGGAGCGGGGGCGGGAGATACGCAGTATTTT TRBJ2-3 TRBV7-8 few TRBD2
CASSTGISNSPLHF TGTGCCAGCTCGACAGGGATAAGCAATTCACCCCTCCACTTT TRBJ1-6 TRBV6-4 NA TRBD1
CASSQDLSGTGELFF TGTGCCAGCAGCCAAGATTTATCGGGGACCGGGGAGCTGTTTTTT TRBJ2-2 TRBV4-2 many NA
CASWAGSTGGYTF TGTGCCAGTTGGGCGGGCTCCACCGGTGGCTACACCTTC TRBJ1-2 TRBV25-1 NA NA
CASSPGPQLAKNIQYF TGTGCCAGCAGCCCCGGGCCTCAACTAGCCAAAAACATTCAGTACTTC TRBJ2-4 TRBV7-9 few NA
CASSSGRANTEAFF TGCGCCAGCAGCAGCGGACGGGCGAACACTGAAGCTTTCTTT TRBJ1-1 TRBV5-1 NA NA
CASRLEGANYGYTF TGTGCCAGTCGTCTCGAGGGGGCTAACTATGGCTACACCTTC TRBJ1-2 TRBV19 few NA
CASTPRGIDTQYF TGTGCCAGCACCCCCAGGGGGATAGATACGCAGTATTTT TRBJ2-3 TRBV2 few TRBD1
CASSRTNQPQHF TGTGCCAGCAGCAGGACCAATCAGCCCCAGCATTTT TRBJ1-5 TRBV27 few NA
CASSPLGARDYGYTF TGTGCCAGCAGCCCCTTGGGGGCCCGAGACTATGGCTACACCTTC TRBJ1-2 TRBV7-9 NA NA
CASRRTGNTGELFF TGTGCCAGCAGGAGGACAGGGAACACCGGGGAGCTGTTTTTT TRBJ2-2 TRBV2 NA TRBD1
CASSWSSYLGTQYF TGTGCCAGTAGTTGGTCGAGCTACCTTGGGACCCAGTACTTC TRBJ2-5 TRBV19 NA NA
CASSYTTNTGELFF TGTGCCAGCAGTTACACAACGAACACCGGGGAGCTGTTTTTT TRBJ2-2 TRBV6-5 few NA
CASSLSGPGGYGSGNTIYF TGTGCCAGCAGCTTGTCGGGTCCAGGGGGGTACGGCTCTGGAAACACCATATATTTT TRBJ1-3 TRBV5-5 few TRBD1
CASSPDIGKNTEAFF TGCGCCAGCAGCCCAGACATTGGGAAGAACACTGAAGCTTTCTTT TRBJ1-1 TRBV4-3 few NA
CASSRLVKDTQYF TGTGCCAGCAGTAGACTAGTAAAAGATACGCAGTATTTT TRBJ2-3 TRBV6-6 NA NA
CSVEMAYEQYF TGCAGCGTTGAAATGGCTTACGAGCAGTACTTC TRBJ2-7 TRBV29-1 few NA
CASRPGNTEAFF TGTGCCAGCAGGCCGGGGAACACTGAAGCTTTCTTT TRBJ1-1 TRBV11-2 few NA
CASSYGPKGTQYF TGTGCCAGCAGTTACGGCCCAAAGGGTACGCAGTATTTT TRBJ2-3 TRBV6-5 NA NA
CATGHPGGPSQETQYF TGTGCCACCGGTCATCCGGGGGGACCCTCCCAAGAGACCCAGTACTTC TRBJ2-5 TRBV24-1 few TRBD2
CASSFASGGAYEQFF TGTGCCAGCAGTTTCGCTAGCGGGGGGGCCTATGAGCAGTTCTTC TRBJ2-1 TRBV28 few TRBD2
CASSSDLSGELFF TGTGCCAGCAGCTCCGACCTGAGCGGGGAGCTGTTTTTT TRBJ2-2 TRBV11-3 NA NA
CASTMGQTGELFF TGTGCCAGCACCATGGGGCAGACCGGGGAGCTGTTTTTT TRBJ2-2 TRBV12-3/TRBV12-4 NA NA
CASSLGQFYGYTF TGCGCCAGCAGCTTGGGGCAGTTCTATGGCTACACCTTC TRBJ1-2 TRBV5-1 NA NA
CASSSPSGGARMGYNEQFF TGTGCCAGCAGTTCGCCTAGCGGGGGAGCGCGAATGGGCTACAATGAGCAGTTCTTC TRBJ2-1 TRBV12-3/TRBV12-4 NA TRBD2
CASSADRGVSYEQYF TGTGCCAGCAGTGCCGACAGGGGAGTTTCCTACGAGCAGTACTTC TRBJ2-7 TRBV6-6 few TRBD1
CASSYGQGQATDTQYF TGCGCCAGCAGCTATGGACAGGGCCAAGCCACAGATACGCAGTATTTT TRBJ2-3 TRBV5-1 few TRBD1
CASSTLERTITEAFF TGTGCCAGCAGCACTCTCGAGCGGACAATCACTGAAGCTTTCTTT TRBJ1-1 TRBV5-6 NA NA
CASPIDPQGAFYEQYF TGTGCCAGCCCTATTGACCCCCAGGGGGCCTTCTACGAGCAGTACTTC TRBJ2-7 TRBV25-1 NA TRBD1
CASSLAITDTQYF TGTGCCAGCAGCTTAGCGATCACAGATACGCAGTATTTT TRBJ2-3 TRBV7-6 few NA
CASSHPGSADTQYF TGTGCCAGCAGCCACCCGGGCTCGGCAGATACGCAGTATTTT TRBJ2-3 TRBV7-9 NA NA
CASSPWGRDSPLHF TGCGCCAGCAGCCCGTGGGGCCGGGATTCACCCCTCCACTTT TRBJ1-6 TRBV4-1 NA NA
CASSQVKGTYWAGELFF TGCGCCAGCAGCCAAGTCAAAGGGACCTACTGGGCCGGGGAGCTGTTTTTT TRBJ2-2 TRBV4-3 few NA
CASLGQGATEAFF TGCGCCAGCCTGGGACAGGGGGCAACTGAAGCTTTCTTT TRBJ1-1 TRBV10-2 NA TRBD1
CASSQPGLAGAGETQYF TGCGCCAGCAGCCAACCGGGACTAGCGGGGGCGGGGGAGACCCAGTACTTC TRBJ2-5 TRBV4-1 NA TRBD2
CASSRDRVSNQPQHF TGCGCCAGCAGCCGGGACAGGGTTAGCAATCAGCCCCAGCATTTT TRBJ1-5 TRBV5-1 NA TRBD1
CASSRTDVSTDTQYF TGTGCCAGCAGCCGGACAGACGTTAGCACAGATACGCAGTATTTT TRBJ2-3 TRBV2 NA NA
CASSSTASTGFLGYTF TGTGCCAGCAGCTCGACGGCGTCGACAGGGTTTCTCGGCTACACCTTC TRBJ1-2 TRBV7-8 NA TRBD1
CSVLETDNYGYTF TGCAGCGTGCTAGAGACAGACAACTATGGCTACACCTTC TRBJ1-2 TRBV29-1 NA NA
CASSWDGESGELFF TGCGCCAGCAGTTGGGACGGAGAATCCGGGGAGCTGTTTTTT TRBJ2-2 TRBV4-3 few NA
CSAPEGETQYF TGCAGCGCCCCAGAGGGGGAGACCCAGTACTTC TRBJ2-5 TRBV29-1 many NA
CASRPIGTYEQYF TGTGCCAGCAGACCGATAGGGACCTACGAGCAGTACTTC TRBJ2-7 TRBV27 few NA
CASSPGGVAKNIQYF TGTGCCAGCAGCCCCGGAGGGGTAGCCAAAAACATTCAGTACTTC TRBJ2-4 TRBV9 few NA
CASSFSSPLHF TGTGCCAGCAGTTTTAGTTCACCCCTCCACTTT TRBJ1-6 TRBV28 few NA
CASSQVDSPMQFF TGCGCCAGCAGCCAAGTTGACTCCCCTATGCAGTTCTTC TRBJ2-1 TRBV4-1 NA NA
CSARDRDRAYNEQFF TGCAGTGCTAGAGACCGGGACAGGGCCTACAATGAGCAGTTCTTC TRBJ2-1 TRBV20-1 many TRBD1
CASSSNPEVYEQYF TGTGCCAGCAGTTCCAATCCCGAGGTCTACGAGCAGTACTTC TRBJ2-7 TRBV27 NA NA
CASSAPGLARSNTQYF TGTGCCAGCAGCGCCCCGGGACTAGCTCGATCGAATACGCAGTATTTT TRBJ2-3 TRBV7-9 NA TRBD2
CSVATSGGANGELFF TGCAGCGTTGCAACTAGCGGGGGGGCGAACGGGGAGCTGTTTTTT TRBJ2-2 TRBV29-1 few TRBD2
CASSPLAGPSTDTQYF TGCGCCAGCAGCCCCTTAGCGGGGCCTAGCACAGATACGCAGTATTTT TRBJ2-3 TRBV4-3 NA TRBD2
CASSQADVGETQYF TGCGCCAGCAGCCAAGCCGACGTAGGAGAGACCCAGTACTTC TRBJ2-5 TRBV4-1 NA NA
CASSLAAGMSNQPQHF TGTGCCAGCAGTTTAGCCGCAGGGATGAGCAATCAGCCCCAGCATTTT TRBJ1-5 TRBV28 many NA